This TCR beta chain was captured by sequencing in a study of blood T cell repertoires in COVID-19. The overall study: PBMCs, B-cell-depleted T cells, or T cells were the source of the cDNA or gDNA that made up the material.

As originally analysed: The assay estimated nucleated cells by amplifying reference gene primers. Profiled with immunoSEQ multiplex PCR; TCRdb holds only in-frame clones, not every one. That table supplies the V and J calls and clone size; D and trimming were determined from the DNA. The profile shows 30,000 to 35,000 clones, around 85% of them singletons. Germline V gene lookup returns CDR1 LGHDT and CDR2 YNNKEL (reference sequence). This CDR3 is 17 amino acids long. V was clipped by 1 base and J by 6 bases, with 19 bases between them. Sequenced: peripheral blood. The receptor was derived from a human donor with acute or convalescent COVID-19. The donor label of this sample is uncertain. This chain joins TRBV3-1 (or the pseudogene TRBV3-2) and TRBJ2-1; D possibly corresponds to TRBD2 (5 bases). The CDR3 region is CASSQASGMSGGNEQFF. The CDR3 nucleotides read TGTGCCAGCAGCCAAGCGAGTGGTATGTCAGGAGGCAATGAGCAGTTCTTC.